The sample holds many counts of the clone carrying this T cell receptor beta chain. No antigen is known for it. The trim removed 1 base at V and 1 base at J, leaving 4 bases unmatched. Germline V gene lookup returns CDR1 GTSNPN and CDR2 SVGIG (reference sequence). The CDR3 spans 16 residues. Specified time point: persistent/refractory GD, antithyroid drugs over 5 years with positive TRAb. RNA from PBMCs was the source of the TCR library. Blood from the periphery, 8.5 to 9 milliliters in all, was drawn into EDTA tubes. This entry comes from a study of regulatory T cells in long-lasting Graves disease. General study points: Limited samples may have lowered accuracy.

Both iRepertoire HTBI primers and Arm-PCR of CDR3 regions were used to build the TCR beta libraries. TCRdb re-called the multiplex PCR reads through MiXCR, storing one row per CDR3 protein. Of more than 300,000 distinct CDR3 sequences listed, about 20% are singletons. The TCR was taken from a female donor with Graves disease. The V and J genes are TRBV30 and TRBJ2-7; 13 nucleotides match TRBD2. Sequenced material: peripheral blood mononuclear cells (PBMCs), taken when the disease was refractory, from a patient treated with antithyroid drugs. DNA for the CDR3: TGTGCCTGGAGTGCTGGACTAGCGGGGGCATCCTACGAGCAGTACTTC. The encoded protein is CAWSAGLAGASYEQYF.